Listed below are T cell receptor beta chains from one sample, sequenced in a study of T cells after yellow fever vaccination. TCRdb re-analysed the 5' RACE reads in MiXCR, keeping a single row per CDR3 protein. The sample contains hundreds of thousands of distinct CDR3 sequences, roughly 14% of which appear only once. The specimen was PBMCs, collected on the day of the yellow fever booster vaccination. These receptors originate from a man aged 25-40 years who received the YFV17D yellow fever vaccine. CDR3s include the opening cysteine and the closing phenylalanine or tryptophan. A D gene is named only where the DNA matches it firmly. The size field is filled for only some rows; it gives once, few, many or a size class.

V gene: TRBV20-1
D gene: -
CDR3 length: 13
J gene: TRBJ2-4
clone size: -
CDR3 DNA: TGCAGTGCTACAGATTTAGCCAAAAACATTCAGTACTTC
CDR3 protein: CSATDLAKNIQYF

V gene: TRBV21-1
D gene: -
CDR3 length: 11
J gene: TRBJ1-1
clone size: few
CDR3 DNA: TGTGCCAGCAACCCCACCCGTGTGGCTTTCTTT
CDR3 protein: CASNPTRVAFF

V gene: TRBV7-8
D gene: TRBD2
CDR3 length: 16
J gene: TRBJ2-2
clone size: -
CDR3 DNA: TGTGCCAGCAGCTTAGAAGCGGGAGTTTCCACCGGGGAGCTGTTTTTT
CDR3 protein: CASSLEAGVSTGELFF

V gene: TRBV2
D gene: -
CDR3 length: 16
J gene: TRBJ2-7
clone size: -
CDR3 DNA: TGTGCCAGCAGTGAAGGCGGGAAAGGGAGCCCCTACGAGCAGTACTTC
CDR3 protein: CASSEGGKGSPYEQYF

V gene: TRBV4-3
D gene: -
CDR3 length: 15
J gene: TRBJ2-7
clone size: few
CDR3 DNA: TGCGCCAGCAGCCAAGAGTTCAGGGGGGCGTACGAGCAGTACTTC
CDR3 protein: CASSQEFRGAYEQYF

V gene: TRBV6-2/TRBV6-3
D gene: -
CDR3 length: 13
J gene: TRBJ2-7
clone size: many
CDR3 DNA: TGTGCCAGCAGTTACTACGTGGACTACGAGCAGTACTTC
CDR3 protein: CASSYYVDYEQYF

V gene: TRBV5-1
D gene: -
CDR3 length: 17
J gene: TRBJ2-3
clone size: many
CDR3 DNA: TGCGCCAGCAGCTCCCGGTGGGCACAGGGAGAGGGAGATACGCAGTATTTT
CDR3 protein: CASSSRWAQGEGDTQYF

V gene: TRBV11-2
D gene: TRBD2
CDR3 length: 18
J gene: TRBJ2-3
clone size: few
CDR3 DNA: TGTGCCAGCAGCTCCTTAGGGAGGACTAGTTTTGCCACAGATACGCAGTATTTT
CDR3 protein: CASSSLGRTSFATDTQYF

V gene: TRBV20-1
D gene: -
CDR3 length: 14
J gene: TRBJ2-1
clone size: few
CDR3 DNA: TGCAGTGCTACCAGGGGAGGTGGTAGCGATGAGCAGTTCTTC
CDR3 protein: CSATRGGGSDEQFF

V gene: TRBV4-3
D gene: -
CDR3 length: 15
J gene: TRBJ2-7
clone size: few
CDR3 DNA: TGCGCCAGCAGCCAAGCTCCCGGGGCTACGTACGAGCAGTACTTC
CDR3 protein: CASSQAPGATYEQYF

V gene: TRBV20-1
D gene: -
CDR3 length: 14
J gene: TRBJ2-7
clone size: few
CDR3 DNA: TGCAGTGCTAGCATGGACGCCGCCTCCTACGAGCAGTACTTC
CDR3 protein: CSASMDAASYEQYF

V gene: TRBV29-1
D gene: -
CDR3 length: 13
J gene: TRBJ2-5
clone size: few
CDR3 DNA: TGCAGCGTTGTAGCAACAGGGAGGGAGACCCAGTACTTC
CDR3 protein: CSVVATGRETQYF

V gene: TRBV5-1
D gene: -
CDR3 length: 16
J gene: TRBJ2-6
clone size: few
CDR3 DNA: TGCGCCAGCAGCGGAACAGGGATCTCTGGGGCCAACGTCCTGACTTTC
CDR3 protein: CASSGTGISGANVLTF

V gene: TRBV29-1
D gene: TRBD2
CDR3 length: 16
J gene: TRBJ2-2
clone size: few
CDR3 DNA: TGCAGCGTTGATGGGGGGGTTAGTGCGGACACCGGGGAGCTGTTTTTT
CDR3 protein: CSVDGGVSADTGELFF

V gene: TRBV12-3/TRBV12-4
D gene: -
CDR3 length: 15
J gene: TRBJ1-3
clone size: -
CDR3 DNA: TGTGCCAGCAGTTTGGGCAGTCGGATCGGAAACACCATATATTTT
CDR3 protein: CASSLGSRIGNTIYF

V gene: TRBV29-1
D gene: -
CDR3 length: 13
J gene: TRBJ2-3
clone size: few
CDR3 DNA: TGCAGCCTTACCCAGCCTTGGGCAGATACGCAGTATTTT
CDR3 protein: CSLTQPWADTQYF

V gene: TRBV29-1
D gene: -
CDR3 length: 14
J gene: TRBJ2-1
clone size: few
CDR3 DNA: TGCAGCGTTCTTCGGGGGACCCGGGGCAATGAGCAGTTCTTC
CDR3 protein: CSVLRGTRGNEQFF

V gene: TRBV20-1
D gene: -
CDR3 length: 17
J gene: TRBJ2-6
clone size: -
CDR3 DNA: TGCAGTGCTAGGAGCAGGACAACTTACTCTGGGGCCAACGTCCTGACTTTC
CDR3 protein: CSARSRTTYSGANVLTF

V gene: TRBV30
D gene: -
CDR3 length: 14
J gene: TRBJ2-2
clone size: few
CDR3 DNA: TGTGCCTGGAGTGGGGGCGCGACGGCCGGGGAGCTGTTTTTT
CDR3 protein: CAWSGGATAGELFF

V gene: TRBV6-2/TRBV6-3
D gene: -
CDR3 length: 13
J gene: TRBJ2-7
clone size: few
CDR3 DNA: TGTGCCAGCAGTTATGTACCTCACGACGAGCAGTACTTC
CDR3 protein: CASSYVPHDEQYF

V gene: TRBV10-3
D gene: TRBD1
CDR3 length: 15
J gene: TRBJ2-7
clone size: -
CDR3 DNA: TGTGCCATTCAGAAGGGGGCGCGCACCGCCTCCGAGCAGTACTTC
CDR3 protein: CAIQKGARTASEQYF

V gene: TRBV28
D gene: -
CDR3 length: 14
J gene: TRBJ1-5
clone size: -
CDR3 DNA: TGTGCCAGCAACCCGACAGGAACAAATCAGCCCCAGCATTTT
CDR3 protein: CASNPTGTNQPQHF

V gene: TRBV10-3
D gene: TRBD2
CDR3 length: 15
J gene: TRBJ2-3
clone size: -
CDR3 DNA: TGTGCCATCAGTCCGGGACTAGCGGGAGCCGATACGCAGTATTTT
CDR3 protein: CAISPGLAGADTQYF

V gene: TRBV28
D gene: TRBD2
CDR3 length: 14
J gene: TRBJ2-1
clone size: few
CDR3 DNA: TGTGCCAACCTCCCGAGACTAGCGTACAATGAGCAGTTCTTC
CDR3 protein: CANLPRLAYNEQFF

V gene: TRBV12-3/TRBV12-4
D gene: -
CDR3 length: 8
J gene: TRBJ1-1
clone size: many
CDR3 DNA: TGTGCCAGTTCGCCGGTCCCTTGG
CDR3 protein: CASSPVPW

V gene: TRBV7-2
D gene: -
CDR3 length: 15
J gene: TRBJ2-6
clone size: -
CDR3 DNA: TGTGCCAGCAGCATTATGGGATCTGGGGCCAACGTCCTGACTTTC
CDR3 protein: CASSIMGSGANVLTF

V gene: TRBV4-3
D gene: -
CDR3 length: 16
J gene: TRBJ2-1
clone size: -
CDR3 DNA: TGCGCCAGCAGCCAAGAGACCCCGTACAAGGGAAATGAGCAGTTCTTC
CDR3 protein: CASSQETPYKGNEQFF

V gene: TRBV5-6
D gene: -
CDR3 length: 14
J gene: TRBJ2-7
clone size: few
CDR3 DNA: TGTGCCAGCAGCTTTGGACGGGTCGTCTACGAGCAGTACTTC
CDR3 protein: CASSFGRVVYEQYF

V gene: TRBV2
D gene: TRBD2
CDR3 length: 14
J gene: TRBJ2-1
clone size: many
CDR3 DNA: TGTGCCAGCGGTCTAGCGGAGAGCAACAATGAGCAGTTCTTC
CDR3 protein: CASGLAESNNEQFF

V gene: TRBV5-1
D gene: -
CDR3 length: 15
J gene: TRBJ2-5
clone size: many
CDR3 DNA: TGCGCCAGCAGCTTGGCTCACAGAGAAGGAGAGACCCAGTACTTC
CDR3 protein: CASSLAHREGETQYF

V gene: TRBV18
D gene: TRBD1
CDR3 length: 15
J gene: TRBJ1-6
clone size: -
CDR3 DNA: TGTGCCAGCTCACCCTGGACAGGGATAGGATCACCCCTCCACTTT
CDR3 protein: CASSPWTGIGSPLHF

V gene: TRBV10-1
D gene: -
CDR3 length: 15
J gene: TRBJ2-5
clone size: few
CDR3 DNA: TGCGCCAGCAGTGATAGTCAAACCGGCCAAGAGACCCAGTACTTC
CDR3 protein: CASSDSQTGQETQYF

V gene: TRBV20-1
D gene: TRBD2
CDR3 length: 16
J gene: TRBJ2-7
clone size: few
CDR3 DNA: TGCAGTGCTCCCCGGACTAGCGGAGATACCTCCTACGAGCAGTACTTC
CDR3 protein: CSAPRTSGDTSYEQYF

V gene: TRBV25-1
D gene: TRBD2
CDR3 length: 17
J gene: TRBJ2-1
clone size: -
CDR3 DNA: TGTGCCAGCAGTGAATTGACGGAGCGGGGTCCTTACAATGAGCAGTTCTTC
CDR3 protein: CASSELTERGPYNEQFF

V gene: TRBV5-6
D gene: -
CDR3 length: 13
J gene: TRBJ1-2
clone size: -
CDR3 DNA: TGTGCCAGCAGCCTTAGGACGGTCTATGGCTACACCTTC
CDR3 protein: CASSLRTVYGYTF

V gene: TRBV7-2
D gene: TRBD1
CDR3 length: 15
J gene: TRBJ2-4
clone size: many
CDR3 DNA: TGTGCCAGCAGCTTAGAAAACTGGCAGGGGGCCATTCAGTACTTC
CDR3 protein: CASSLENWQGAIQYF

V gene: TRBV20-1
D gene: TRBD2
CDR3 length: 20
J gene: TRBJ2-7
clone size: -
CDR3 DNA: TGCAGTGCTAGAGGCGGAATCTCCGGGACTAGCGGGCGAACGACCTACGAGCAGTACTTC
CDR3 protein: CSARGGISGTSGRTTYEQYF

V gene: TRBV6-6
D gene: -
CDR3 length: 13
J gene: TRBJ1-2
clone size: -
CDR3 DNA: TGTGCCAGCAGCCAGGACGGCATCTATGGCTACACCTTC
CDR3 protein: CASSQDGIYGYTF

V gene: TRBV9
D gene: -
CDR3 length: 16
J gene: TRBJ2-3
clone size: few
CDR3 DNA: TGTGCCAGCAGCCCCCCCCGAGGCCCTCGAACAGATACGCAGTATTTT
CDR3 protein: CASSPPRGPRTDTQYF

V gene: TRBV7-2
D gene: -
CDR3 length: 12
J gene: TRBJ2-7
clone size: many
CDR3 DNA: TGTGCCAGCAGCTCAGAGGGCTACGAGCAGTACTTC
CDR3 protein: CASSSEGYEQYF

V gene: TRBV3-1
D gene: -
CDR3 length: 15
J gene: TRBJ1-6
clone size: many
CDR3 DNA: TGTGCCAGCGGGGCTACAGGAGGCCTCAATTCACCCCTCCACTTT
CDR3 protein: CASGATGGLNSPLHF

V gene: TRBV6-4
D gene: -
CDR3 length: 13
J gene: TRBJ2-1
clone size: -
CDR3 DNA: TGTGCCAGCAGTGACGGACTGTTGGGAGAGCAGTTCTTC
CDR3 protein: CASSDGLLGEQFF